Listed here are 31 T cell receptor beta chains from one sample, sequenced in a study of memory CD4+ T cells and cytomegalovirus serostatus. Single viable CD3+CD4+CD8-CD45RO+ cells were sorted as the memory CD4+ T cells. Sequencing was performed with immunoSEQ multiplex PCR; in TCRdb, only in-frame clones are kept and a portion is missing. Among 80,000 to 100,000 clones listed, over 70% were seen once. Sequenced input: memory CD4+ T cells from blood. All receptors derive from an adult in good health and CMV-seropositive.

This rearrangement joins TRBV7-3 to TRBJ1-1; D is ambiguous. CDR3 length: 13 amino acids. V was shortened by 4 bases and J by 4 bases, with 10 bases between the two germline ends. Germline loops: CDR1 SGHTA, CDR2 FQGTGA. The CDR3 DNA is TGTGCCAGCAGCTCGACGTGGGGCACTGAAGCTTTCTTT. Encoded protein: CASSSTWGTEAFF. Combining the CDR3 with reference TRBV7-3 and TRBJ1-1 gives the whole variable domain GAGVSQTPSNKVTEKGKYVELRCDPISGHTALYWYRQSLGQGPEFLIYFQGTGAADDSGLPNDRFFAVRPEGSVSTLKIQRTERGDSAVYLCASSSTWGTEAFFGQGTRLTVV.

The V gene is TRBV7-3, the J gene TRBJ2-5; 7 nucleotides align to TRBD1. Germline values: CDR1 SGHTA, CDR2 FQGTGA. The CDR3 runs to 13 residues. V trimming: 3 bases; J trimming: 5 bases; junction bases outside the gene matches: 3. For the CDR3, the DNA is TGTGCCAGCAGCTTCGACAGGGCCGAGACCCAGTACTTC. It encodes CASSFDRAETQYF.

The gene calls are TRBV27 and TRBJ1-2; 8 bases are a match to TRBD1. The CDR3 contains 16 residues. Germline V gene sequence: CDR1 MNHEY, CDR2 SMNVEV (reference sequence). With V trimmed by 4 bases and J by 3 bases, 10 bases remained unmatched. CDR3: CASSSQGQGLDYGYTF. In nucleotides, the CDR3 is TGTGCCAGCAGTTCACAAGGACAGGGTTTAGACTATGGCTACACCTTC.

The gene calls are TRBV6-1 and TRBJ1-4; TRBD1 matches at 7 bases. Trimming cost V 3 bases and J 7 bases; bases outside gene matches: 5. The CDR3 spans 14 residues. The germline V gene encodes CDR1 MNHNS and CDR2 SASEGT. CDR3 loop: CASSELTGSEKLFF. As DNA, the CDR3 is TGTGCCAGCAGTGAGTTGACAGGGAGTGAAAAACTGTTTTTT.

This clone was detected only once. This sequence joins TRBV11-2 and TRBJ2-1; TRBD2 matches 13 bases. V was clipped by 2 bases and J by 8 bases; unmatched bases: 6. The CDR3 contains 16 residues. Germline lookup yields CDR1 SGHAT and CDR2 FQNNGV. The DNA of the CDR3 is TGTGCCAGCAGCTTAATCGGGACTAGCGGGATCGATGAGCAGTTCTTC. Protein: CASSLIGTSGIDEQFF.

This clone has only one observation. CDR3 nucleotides: TGTGCCAGCAGCTTGGCCGGGCGGGTAACCCAGTACTTC. This sequence encodes CASSLAGRVTQYF. The V call is TRBV5-4, the J call TRBJ2-5; tentatively, D is TRBD2 (5 bases). The V end lost 0 bases, the J end lost 8 bases, and 11 bases lay between the germline ends. The CDR3 sequence is 13 residues long. In germline, CDR1 is SGHNT, CDR2 YYREEE (reference sequence).

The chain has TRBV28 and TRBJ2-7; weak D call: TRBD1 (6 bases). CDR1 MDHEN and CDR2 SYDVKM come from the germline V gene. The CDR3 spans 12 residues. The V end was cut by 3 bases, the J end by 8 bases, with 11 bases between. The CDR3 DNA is TGTGCCAGCAGTTTCCCCGGGGACAAGCAGTACTTC. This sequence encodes CASSFPGDKQYF.

CDR3 region: CASSPRRGSTDTQYF. As DNA, the CDR3 is TGTGCCAGCAGCCCCCGGAGGGGGTCCACAGATACGCAGTATTTT. The chain recombines TRBV5-8 with TRBJ2-3, with D perhaps TRBD1 or TRBD2 (6 bases each). This CDR3 is 15 amino acids long. Germline V lookup: CDR1 SGHTS, CDR2 YDEGEE. Trimming stripped 4 bases from V and 2 bases from J, with 14 bases between.

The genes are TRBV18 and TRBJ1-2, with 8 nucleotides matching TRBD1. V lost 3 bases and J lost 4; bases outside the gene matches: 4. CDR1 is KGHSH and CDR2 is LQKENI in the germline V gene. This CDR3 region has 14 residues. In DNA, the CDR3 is TGTGCCAGCTCACCCGGGCAGGGGGCCTATGGCTACACCTTC. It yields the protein CASSPGQGAYGYTF.

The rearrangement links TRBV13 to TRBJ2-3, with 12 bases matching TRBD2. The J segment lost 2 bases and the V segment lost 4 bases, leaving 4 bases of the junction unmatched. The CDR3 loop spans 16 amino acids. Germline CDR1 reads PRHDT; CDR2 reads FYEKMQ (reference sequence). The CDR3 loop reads CASSSGLAGPTDTQYF. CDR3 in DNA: TGTGCCAGCAGCTCCGGACTAGCGGGACCCACAGATACGCAGTATTTT.

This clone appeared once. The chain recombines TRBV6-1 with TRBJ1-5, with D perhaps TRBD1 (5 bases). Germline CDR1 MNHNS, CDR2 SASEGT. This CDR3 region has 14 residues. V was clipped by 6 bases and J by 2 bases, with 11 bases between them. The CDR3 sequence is CASSGDGGNQPQHF. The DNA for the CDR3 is TGTGCCAGCAGCGGGGACGGTGGCAATCAGCCCCAGCATTTT.

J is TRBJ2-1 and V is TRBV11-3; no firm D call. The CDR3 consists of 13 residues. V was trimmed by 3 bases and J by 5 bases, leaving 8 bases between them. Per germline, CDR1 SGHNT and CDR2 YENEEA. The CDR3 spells CASSFNQNNEQFF. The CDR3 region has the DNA TGTGCCAGCAGCTTCAATCAGAACAATGAGCAGTTCTTC.

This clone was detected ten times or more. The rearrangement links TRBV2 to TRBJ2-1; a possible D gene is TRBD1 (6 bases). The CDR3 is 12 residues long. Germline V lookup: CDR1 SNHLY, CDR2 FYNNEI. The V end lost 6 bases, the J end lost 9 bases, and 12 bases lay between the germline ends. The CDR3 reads CASSTTGIEQFF. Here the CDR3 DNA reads TGTGCCAGCAGCACCACAGGGATTGAGCAGTTCTTC. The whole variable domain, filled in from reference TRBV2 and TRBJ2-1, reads EPEVTQTPSHQVTQMGQEVILRCVPISNHLYFYWYRQILGQKVEFLVSFYNNEISEKSEIFDDQFSVERPDGSNFTLKIRSTKLEDSAMYFCASSTTGIEQFFGPGTRLTVL.

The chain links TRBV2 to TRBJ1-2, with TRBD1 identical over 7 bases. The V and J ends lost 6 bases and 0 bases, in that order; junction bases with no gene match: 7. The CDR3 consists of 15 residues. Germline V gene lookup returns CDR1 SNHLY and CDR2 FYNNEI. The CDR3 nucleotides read TGTGCCAGCAGGAGGACAGGCGTCTCTAACTATGGCTACACCTTC. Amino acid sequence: CASRRTGVSNYGYTF.

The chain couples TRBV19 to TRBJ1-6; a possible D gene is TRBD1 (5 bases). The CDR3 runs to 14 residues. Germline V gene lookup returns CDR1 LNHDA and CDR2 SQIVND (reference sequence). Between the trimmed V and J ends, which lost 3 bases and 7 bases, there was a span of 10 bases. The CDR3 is CASSIRDSNSPLHF. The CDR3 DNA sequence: TGTGCCAGTAGTATCCGGGACTCGAATTCACCCCTCCACTTT.

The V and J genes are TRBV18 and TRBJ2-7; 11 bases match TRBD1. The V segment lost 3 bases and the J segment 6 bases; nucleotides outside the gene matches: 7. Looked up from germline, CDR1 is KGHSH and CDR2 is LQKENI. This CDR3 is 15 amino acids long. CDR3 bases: TGTGCCAGCTCACCCAACCACGGACAGGGGGCCGAGCAGTACTTC. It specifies CASSPNHGQGAEQYF.

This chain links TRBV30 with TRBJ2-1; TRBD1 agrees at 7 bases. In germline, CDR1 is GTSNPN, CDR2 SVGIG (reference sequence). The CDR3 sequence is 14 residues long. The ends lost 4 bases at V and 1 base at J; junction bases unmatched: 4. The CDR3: CAWTMGQSYNEQFF. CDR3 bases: TGTGCCTGGACAATGGGACAGTCCTACAATGAGCAGTTCTTC.

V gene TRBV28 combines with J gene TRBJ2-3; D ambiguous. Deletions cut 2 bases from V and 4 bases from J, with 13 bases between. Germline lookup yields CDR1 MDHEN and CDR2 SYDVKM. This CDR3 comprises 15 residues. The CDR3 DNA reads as TGTGCCAGCAGTTTAGTGGCGTCCAAAGCAGATACGCAGTATTTT. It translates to CASSLVASKADTQYF.

The CDR3 reads CASSEGQNQPQHF. The CDR3 DNA is TGTGCCAGCAGCGAGGGACAGAATCAGCCCCAGCATTTT. The chain has TRBV6-1 and TRBJ1-5, with TRBD1 matching 7 bases. With V trimmed by 6 bases and J by 4 bases, 3 bases remained unmatched. Germline V lookup: CDR1 MNHNS, CDR2 SASEGT. This CDR3 comprises 13 residues.

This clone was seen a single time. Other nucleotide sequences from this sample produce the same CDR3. CDR3 DNA sequence: TGCGCCAGCAGCTTGGGGGTGGGCACAGATACGCAGTATTTT. Protein sequence: CASSLGVGTDTQYF. The chain links TRBV5-1 to TRBJ2-3; D not resolved. Looked up from germline, CDR1 is SGHRS and CDR2 is YFSETQ. V was cut by 0 bases and J by 1 base, with 6 bases left in between. This CDR3 comprises 14 residues.

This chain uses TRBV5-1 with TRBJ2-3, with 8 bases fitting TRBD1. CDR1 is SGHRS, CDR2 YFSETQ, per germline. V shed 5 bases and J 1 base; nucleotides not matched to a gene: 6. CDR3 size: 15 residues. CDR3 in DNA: TGCGCCAGCAGGGAGGGACAGGCAGGCACAGATACGCAGTATTTT. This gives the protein CASREGQAGTDTQYF.

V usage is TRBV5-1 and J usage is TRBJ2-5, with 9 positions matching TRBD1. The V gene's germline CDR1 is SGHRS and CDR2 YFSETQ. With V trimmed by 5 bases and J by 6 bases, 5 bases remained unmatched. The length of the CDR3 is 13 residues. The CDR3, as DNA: TGCGCCAGCAGGCCCGGACAGGGGCAGACCCAGTACTTC. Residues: CASRPGQGQTQYF.

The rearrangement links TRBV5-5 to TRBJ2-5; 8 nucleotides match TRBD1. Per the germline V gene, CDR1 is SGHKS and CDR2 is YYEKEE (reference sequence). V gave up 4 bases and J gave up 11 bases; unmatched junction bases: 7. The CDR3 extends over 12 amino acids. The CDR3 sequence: CASSEGQGHQYF. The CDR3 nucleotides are TGTGCCAGCAGCGAAGGACAGGGTCATCAGTACTTC.

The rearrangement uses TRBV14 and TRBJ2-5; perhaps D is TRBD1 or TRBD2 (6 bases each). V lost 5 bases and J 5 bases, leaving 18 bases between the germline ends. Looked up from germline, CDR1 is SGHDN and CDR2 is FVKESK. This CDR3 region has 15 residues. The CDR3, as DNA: TGTGCCAGCAGCGGACAAGGGGGACTGGGGGAGACCCAGTACTTC. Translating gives CASSGQGGLGETQYF.

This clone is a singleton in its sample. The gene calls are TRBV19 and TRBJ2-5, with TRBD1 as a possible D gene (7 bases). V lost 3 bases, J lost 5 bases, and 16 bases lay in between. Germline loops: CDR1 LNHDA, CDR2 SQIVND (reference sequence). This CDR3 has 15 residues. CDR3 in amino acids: CASSIGGGVGETQYF. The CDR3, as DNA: TGTGCCAGTAGTATCGGAGGGGGCGTTGGGGAGACCCAGTACTTC.

This chain's CDR3 is CASSSTGGAYYEQYF. CDR3 nucleotide sequence: TGTGCCAGCAGCTCGACAGGGGGTGCCTACTACGAGCAGTACTTC. The V gene is TRBV7-9, the J gene TRBJ2-7; TRBD1 aligns across 9 bases. Losses at the gene ends were 4 bases for V and 3 bases for J; bases not matched to a gene: 7. The CDR3 is 15 amino acids. The germline CDR1 and CDR2 sequences are SEHNR and FQNEAQ (reference sequence).

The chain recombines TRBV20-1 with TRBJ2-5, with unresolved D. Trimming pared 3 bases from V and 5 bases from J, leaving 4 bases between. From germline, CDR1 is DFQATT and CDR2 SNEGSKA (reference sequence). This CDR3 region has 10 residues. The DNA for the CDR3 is TGCAGTGCTAGCTGGGAGACCCAGTACTTC. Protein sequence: CSASWETQYF.

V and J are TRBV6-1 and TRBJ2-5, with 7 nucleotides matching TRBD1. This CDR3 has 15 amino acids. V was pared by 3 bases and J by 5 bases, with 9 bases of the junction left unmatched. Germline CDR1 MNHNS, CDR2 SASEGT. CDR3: CASSDGITGVETQYF. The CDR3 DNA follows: TGTGCCAGCAGTGACGGGATCACAGGGGTGGAGACCCAGTACTTC.

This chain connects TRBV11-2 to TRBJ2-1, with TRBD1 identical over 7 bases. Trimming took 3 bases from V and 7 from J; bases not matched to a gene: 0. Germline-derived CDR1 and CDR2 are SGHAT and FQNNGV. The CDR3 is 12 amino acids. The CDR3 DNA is TGTGCCAGCAGCTTGACAGGGAATGAGCAGTTCTTC. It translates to CASSLTGNEQFF. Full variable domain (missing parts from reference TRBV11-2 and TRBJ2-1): EAGVAQSPRYKIIEKRQSVAFWCNPISGHATLYWYQQILGQGPKLLIQFQNNGVVDDSQLPKDRFSAERLKGVDSTLKIQPAKLEDSAVYLCASSLTGNEQFFGPGTRLTVL.

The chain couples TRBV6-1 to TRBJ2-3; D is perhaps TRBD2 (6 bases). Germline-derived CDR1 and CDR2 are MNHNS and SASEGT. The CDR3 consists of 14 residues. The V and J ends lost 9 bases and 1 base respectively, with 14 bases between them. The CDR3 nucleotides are TGTGCCAGTCTCCGGGACTGGGGCACAGATACGCAGTATTTT. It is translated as CASLRDWGTDTQYF.

CDR3 in amino acids: CASSLKREGNTGELFF. In nucleotides, the CDR3 is TGTGCCAGCAGCTTAAAGCGGGAAGGGAACACCGGGGAGCTGTTTTTT. The chain is built from TRBV7-9 and TRBJ2-2; 7 bases match TRBD2. Germline V gives CDR1 SEHNR, CDR2 FQNEAQ (reference sequence). The CDR3 is 16 residues long. V was pared by 2 bases and J by 1 base, with 4 bases of the junction left unmatched.